The clone carrying this T cell receptor beta chain was observed a few times. The sample comes from a study of blood T cell repertoires in COVID-19. On the study more broadly: Spain, Italy and the United States supplied samples that represented acute and convalescent COVID-19. Nucleic acid was either cDNA or gDNA, and it came from T cells, B-cell-depleted T cells, or PBMCs.

In the authors' workflow: Amplification of reference gene primers provided the estimated nucleated cell counts. Measured with immunoSEQ multiplex PCR; TCRdb has only the in-frame clones, and not every one. For V, J and clone size, that table is used; D and trimming come from the DNA. Of more than 110,000 clones listed, about nine tenths were seen once; the top ten hold under 12%. The length of the CDR3 is 14 residues. With 4 bases removed from V and 0 bases from J, the gap between germline ends came to 10 bases. Germline V gene lookup returns CDR1 SGDLS and CDR2 YYNGEE. The chain uses TRBV9 and TRBJ1-2; D call uncertain. This TCR derives from a middle-aged man with active or convalescent COVID-19. Sequenced sample: peripheral blood. CDR3 DNA sequence: TGTGCCAGCAGCTCGGGATTAGCTAACTATGGCTACACCTTC. This encodes CASSSGLANYGYTF.